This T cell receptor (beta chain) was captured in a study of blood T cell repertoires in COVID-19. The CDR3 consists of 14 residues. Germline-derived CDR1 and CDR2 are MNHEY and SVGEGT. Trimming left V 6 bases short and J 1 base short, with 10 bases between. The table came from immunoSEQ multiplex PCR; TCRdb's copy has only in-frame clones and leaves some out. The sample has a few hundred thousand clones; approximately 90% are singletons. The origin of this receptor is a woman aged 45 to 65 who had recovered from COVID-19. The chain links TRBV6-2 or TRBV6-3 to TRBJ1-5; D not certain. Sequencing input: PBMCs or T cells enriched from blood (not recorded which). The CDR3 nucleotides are TGTGCCAGCAGCAGACTGAACAGCAATCAGCCCCAGCATTTT. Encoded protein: CASSRLNSNQPQHF.